The 20 T cell receptor beta chains reported below all come from one sample, sequenced in a study of CD8+ T cells in alopecia areata. Once RNA had been extracted, it was reverse transcribed into cDNA to act as the sequencing template. This table comes from immunoSEQ multiplex PCR, and its TCRdb copy is limited to in-frame clones, with some not included. This sample carries roughly 130,000 clones, roughly 58% of them seen once, and the ten largest clones take roughly 4.3%. Material: CD4+ T cells sorted from blood, obtained at week 0. The origin of the receptors is a human donor with alopecia areata.

The chain is built from TRBV7-9 and TRBJ2-3; 8 nucleotides agree with TRBD2. From germline, CDR1 is SEHNR and CDR2 FQNEAQ (reference sequence). The length of the CDR3 is 17 residues. With 10 bases clipped from V and 1 base from J, the junction kept 16 bases outside the gene matches. CDR3 amino acids: CATLDGGAIRGTDTQYF. The DNA of the CDR3 is TGTGCCACCCTCGACGGGGGGGCGATTCGTGGCACAGATACGCAGTATTTT. The full variable domain, completed using reference TRBV7-9 and TRBJ2-3, is DTGVSQNPRHKITKRGQNVTFRCDPISEHNRLYWYRQTLGQGPEFLTYFQNEAQLEKSRLLSDRFSAERPKGSFSTLEIQRTEQGDSAMYLCATLDGGAIRGTDTQYFGPGTRLTVL.

This clone was seen more than once but under ten times. This chain uses TRBV27 with TRBJ2-7, with a weak D call TRBD1 (5 bases). The CDR3 is made up of 14 amino acids. Germline V gene sequence: CDR1 MNHEY, CDR2 SMNVEV (reference sequence). V dropped 2 bases and J dropped 3 bases, with 11 bases sitting between them. The CDR3 loop is CASSLQGGHYEQYF. DNA for the CDR3: TGTGCCAGCAGTTTACAGGGTGGACACTACGAGCAGTACTTC.

The chain employs TRBV27 and TRBJ2-7, with 12 nucleotides matching TRBD2. The CDR3 length is 15 residues. The germline CDR1 and CDR2 sequences are MNHEY and SMNVEV (reference sequence). V was clipped by 6 bases and J by 6 bases; unmatched bases: 9. The DNA for the CDR3 is TGTGCCAGCAGCCCCCGACTAGCGGGAGTCCGCGAGCAGTACTTC. It encodes CASSPRLAGVREQYF.

This clone was seen more than once but under ten times. CDR3 sequence: CSVVSGGYNEQFF. In DNA form, the CDR3 reads TGCAGCGTTGTGTCGGGGGGTTACAATGAGCAGTTCTTC. The chain has TRBV29-1 and TRBJ2-1; TRBD2 aligns across 7 bases. Losses at the gene ends were 4 bases for V and 4 bases for J; bases not matched to a gene: 4. CDR1 and CDR2 (germline): SQVTM, ANQGSEA. The CDR3 is made up of 13 amino acids.

In this sample, this clone turned up a few times. The CDR3 nucleotides are TGTGCCAGCAGCAAGGGGACAGTAAACACTGAAGCTTTCTTT. This codes for CASSKGTVNTEAFF. V usage is TRBV5-6 and J usage is TRBJ1-1; TRBD1 aligns across 7 bases. The CDR3 has 14 residues. The germline V gene encodes CDR1 SGHDT and CDR2 YYEEEE. V lost 4 bases and J lost 2; bases outside the gene matches: 5. Based on the CDR3 plus reference TRBV5-6 and TRBJ1-1, the full variable domain is DAGVTQSPTHLIKTRGQQVTLRCSPKSGHDTVSWYQQALGQGPQFIFQYYEEEERQRGNFPDRFSGHQFPNYSSELNVNALLLGDSALYLCASSKGTVNTEAFFGQGTRLTVV.

The chain has TRBV28 and TRBJ2-5; unclear D gene. Germline CDR1 is MDHEN and CDR2 is SYDVKM. The CDR3 spans 13 residues. The V gene lost 8 bases and the J gene lost 9 bases, with 19 bases spanning the gap. CDR3 in amino acids: CASSPAPRRAQYF. In DNA, the CDR3 is TGTGCCAGCTCGCCCGCCCCCCGTCGGGCCCAGTACTTC.

The genes are TRBV6-5 and TRBJ2-3, with 7 bases aligning to TRBD1. Losses at the gene ends were 6 bases for V and 6 bases for J; bases not matched to a gene: 6. This CDR3 spans 13 amino acids. CDR1 is MNHEY and CDR2 is SVGAGI in the germline V gene. CDR3 loop: CASRQTGADTQYF. CDR3 bases: TGTGCCAGCAGGCAAACAGGGGCTGATACGCAGTATTTT.

The chain combines TRBV15 with TRBJ1-1; D unclear. CDR3 length: 14 amino acids. The V gene lost 0 bases and the J gene lost 5 bases, with 10 bases spanning the gap. The germline V gene encodes CDR1 LNHNV and CDR2 YYDKDF (reference sequence). The CDR3 nucleotides read TGTGCCACCAGCAGAGATGTTTTAGAAACTGAAGCTTTCTTT. Its protein is CATSRDVLETEAFF.

This clone has a single count. The rearrangement links TRBV2 to TRBJ2-5; the match to TRBD2 covers 8 bases. Germline assignment: CDR1 SNHLY and CDR2 FYNNEI. The CDR3 is 17 residues long. V was clipped by 9 bases and J by 5 bases; unmatched bases: 20. DNA of the CDR3: TGTGCCAGAATTGCCGGGACTAGAGAATTGTTTGGCGAGACCCAGTACTTC. Residues: CARIAGTRELFGETQYF.

The chain combines TRBV7-2 with TRBJ2-5, with TRBD1 matching 8 bases. CDR3 size: 14 residues. V lost 6 bases to trimming and J lost 5 bases; unmatched junction nucleotides: 8. Germline CDR1 and CDR2: SGHTA and FQGNSA. The CDR3 bases are TGTGCCAGCAGTCCCGGACAGGGTGGCGAGACCCAGTACTTC. Translated: CASSPGQGGETQYF.

This clone was detected a few times. V and J are TRBV10-3 and TRBJ2-1; 7 nucleotides align to TRBD2. V shed 0 bases and J 7 bases; nucleotides not matched to a gene: 6. CDR3 length: 15 residues. Germline V CDR1 and CDR2: ENHRY, SYGVKD. CDR3 in amino acids: CAISESKSGKNEQFF. Written as DNA, the CDR3 is TGTGCCATCAGTGAGTCTAAAAGCGGGAAGAATGAGCAGTTCTTC.

This chain links TRBV19 with TRBJ2-7; D might be TRBD1 (6 bases). Germline CDR1 reads LNHDA; CDR2 reads SQIVND (reference sequence). The CDR3 contains 13 residues. The ends were cut back, 3 bases at V and 5 bases at J, with 11 bases in the middle. CDR3 bases: TGTGCCAGTAGTATTAAGGGGACAAACGAGCAGTACTTC. It is translated as CASSIKGTNEQYF.

The CDR3 is CASRQHARNEQFF. CDR3 nucleotides: TGTGCCAGCAGACAACACGCCCGCAATGAGCAGTTCTTC. This chain connects TRBV7-2 to TRBJ2-1; no clear D. Germline V gene sequence: CDR1 SGHTA, CDR2 FQGNSA. The CDR3 is 13 amino acids. The V gene lost 6 bases and the J gene lost 6 bases, with 12 bases spanning the gap.

The rearrangement joins TRBV7-9 to TRBJ2-4; D assignment may be TRBD1 or TRBD2 (5 bases each). Germline CDR1 and CDR2: SEHNR and FQNEAQ (reference sequence). Trimming removed 3 bases at V and 0 bases at J, with 9 bases between. The CDR3 totals 15 residues. CDR3 sequence (DNA): TGTGCCAGCAGCTTCAAGGGGACAGCCAAAAACATTCAGTACTTC. Translated, it gives CASSFKGTAKNIQYF. The complete variable domain, with remaining parts taken from reference TRBV7-9 and TRBJ2-4, reads DTGVSQNPRHKITKRGQNVTFRCDPISEHNRLYWYRQTLGQGPEFLTYFQNEAQLEKSRLLSDRFSAERPKGSFSTLEIQRTEQGDSAMYLCASSFKGTAKNIQYFGAGTRLSVL.

This clone was seen a handful of times. This rearrangement joins TRBV11-2 to TRBJ2-3, with D possibly TRBD1 on 6 matching bases. Trimming shortened V by 1 base and J by 5 bases, and 16 bases separated the two germline ends. This CDR3 has 16 amino acids. Germline loops: CDR1 SGHAT, CDR2 FQNNGV. The DNA for the CDR3 is TGTGCCAGCAGCTTAGGGGGCTGGGGGCCGGGAGATACGCAGTATTTT. Its protein is CASSLGGWGPGDTQYF.

This chain links TRBV5-1 with TRBJ2-5; 8 nucleotides line up with TRBD2. The CDR3 contains 15 residues. With 4 bases clipped from V and 5 bases from J, the junction kept 10 bases outside the gene matches. Germline V gene data show CDR1 as SGHRS and CDR2 as YFSETQ. CDR3 sequence (DNA): TGCGCCAGCAGCATTAGCGGGACTTGGGAGGAGACCCAGTACTTC. Amino acid sequence: CASSISGTWEETQYF.

This clone was found once. The chain recombines TRBV5-1 with TRBJ1-5; unclear D gene. V lost 4 bases and J 0 bases, leaving 11 bases between the germline ends. The CDR3 is 15 amino acids. The germline CDR1 and CDR2 sequences are SGHRS and YFSETQ. CDR3 DNA sequence: TGCGCCAGCAGCCCCGGACGGTTTAGCAATCAGCCCCAGCATTTT. Translation: CASSPGRFSNQPQHF.

The chain's CDR3 is CASSFSGNNSPLHF. As DNA, the CDR3 is TGTGCCAGCAGCTTCTCGGGAAATAATTCACCCCTCCACTTT. The chain joins TRBV7-3 to TRBJ1-6; D is unresolved. The CDR3 totals 14 residues. Germline CDR1 is SGHTA and CDR2 is FQGTGA. V shed 3 bases and J shed 5 bases, with 8 bases lying between them.

V usage is TRBV11-2 and J usage is TRBJ2-3; TRBD2 aligns across 12 bases. CDR3 length: 16 amino acids. The germline CDR1 and CDR2 sequences are SGHAT and FQNNGV. The V gene end was trimmed by 2 bases and the J gene end by 4 bases; junction bases not matched to a gene: 4. The CDR3 bases are TGTGCCAGCAGCTTATCTAGCGGGGGGGGAGCAGATACGCAGTATTTT. Translation: CASSLSSGGGADTQYF.

The rearrangement uses TRBV28 and TRBJ2-2, with 10 bases fitting TRBD2. The CDR3 extends over 18 amino acids. The V gene's germline CDR1 is MDHEN and CDR2 SYDVKM. The junction had 16 bases not matched to a gene; V was cut back by 5 bases and J by 7 bases. Here the CDR3 reads CASSLSGSGRAKNGELFF. DNA of the CDR3: TGTGCCAGCAGTCTGTCTGGGAGCGGGAGGGCCAAGAACGGGGAGCTGTTTTTT.